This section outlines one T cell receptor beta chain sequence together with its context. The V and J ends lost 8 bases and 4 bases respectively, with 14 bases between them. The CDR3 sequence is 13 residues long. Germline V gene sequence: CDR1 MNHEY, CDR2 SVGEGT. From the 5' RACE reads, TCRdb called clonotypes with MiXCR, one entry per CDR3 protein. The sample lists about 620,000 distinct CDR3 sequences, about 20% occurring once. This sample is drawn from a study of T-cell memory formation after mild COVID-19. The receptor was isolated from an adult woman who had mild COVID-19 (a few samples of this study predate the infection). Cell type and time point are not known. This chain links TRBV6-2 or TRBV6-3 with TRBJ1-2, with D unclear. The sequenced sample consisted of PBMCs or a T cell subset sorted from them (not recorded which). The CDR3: CASALLRSYGYTF. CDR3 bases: TGTGCCAGCGCACTCTTACGGTCCTATGGCTACACCTTC.